A single sample gave rise to the 16 T cell receptor beta chains below, sequenced in a study of PD-1 and CTLA-4 blockade in melanoma. The table came from immunoSEQ multiplex PCR; TCRdb's copy has only in-frame clones and leaves some out. The data hold 25,000 to 35,000 clones, with about 91% observed a single time. The source was CD8+ T cells from peripheral blood, collected from a patient given anti-PD-1 treatment. The receptor set was obtained from a human donor with melanoma.

This chain uses TRBV30 with TRBJ2-5; 8 bases map to TRBD1. This CDR3 is 17 amino acids long. The trim removed 1 base at V and 5 bases at J, leaving 15 bases unmatched. The germline V gene has CDR1 GTSNPN and CDR2 SVGIG (reference sequence). The CDR3 DNA follows: TGTGCCTGGAGTGCCGGGACAGGATGGGGGCCCGGGGAGACCCAGTACTTC. Amino acid sequence: CAWSAGTGWGPGETQYF.

The rearrangement joins TRBV29-1 to TRBJ2-5; 9 bases line up with TRBD2. Germline CDR1 SQVTM, CDR2 ANQGSEA. V was clipped by 2 bases and J by 3 bases; unmatched bases: 4. The CDR3 spans 14 residues. CDR3 protein: CSVELAGIEETQYF. CDR3 in DNA: TGCAGCGTTGAACTAGCGGGAATCGAAGAGACCCAGTACTTC.

This chain joins TRBV13 and TRBJ1-2; TRBD1 agrees at 10 bases. Germline CDR1 PRHDT, CDR2 FYEKMQ (reference sequence). There are 13 residues in the CDR3. V trimming: 7 bases; J trimming: 8 bases; junction bases outside the gene matches: 7. The CDR3 loop reads CASNRQGALGYTF. CDR3 nucleotide sequence: TGTGCCAGCAACAGACAGGGGGCTTTGGGCTACACCTTC.

This clone was seen a few times. The chain uses TRBV4-1 and TRBJ1-1; weak D call: TRBD1 (5 bases). Trimming shortened V by 3 bases and J by 2 bases, and 13 bases separated the two germline ends. CDR3 size: 15 residues. Germline-derived CDR1 and CDR2 are MGHRA and YSYEKL. CDR3 region: CASSQNQGYNTEAFF. The DNA of the CDR3 is TGCGCCAGCAGCCAGAATCAGGGTTACAACACTGAAGCTTTCTTT.

The chain has TRBV5-1 and TRBJ1-1; 7 bases fit TRBD1. The CDR3 loop spans 13 amino acids. CDR1 is SGHRS and CDR2 is YFSETQ in the germline V gene. V lost 0 bases, J lost 4 bases, and 0 bases stayed unmatched. CDR3 bases: TGCGCCAGCAGCTTGGACAGGGGCACTGAAGCTTTCTTT. This encodes CASSLDRGTEAFF.

V usage is TRBV27 and J usage is TRBJ2-5; TRBD1 aligns across 7 bases. The germline V gene has CDR1 MNHEY and CDR2 SMNVEV (reference sequence). J gave up 3 bases and V 6 bases, and 22 bases lay outside the gene matches. The length of the CDR3 is 19 residues. CDR3 residues: CASSLTHPEQGLGEETQYF. DNA for the CDR3: TGTGCCAGCAGCCTTACCCACCCGGAACAGGGGTTGGGGGAAGAGACCCAGTACTTC.

The J gene is TRBJ2-3, the V gene TRBV13, with 7 bases identical to TRBD1. In germline, CDR1 is PRHDT, CDR2 FYEKMQ (reference sequence). Trimming took 3 bases from V and 1 from J; bases not matched to a gene: 1. The CDR3 sequence is 14 residues long. The CDR3 is CASSLDRRTDTQYF. The DNA of the CDR3 is TGTGCCAGCAGCTTGGACAGGCGCACAGATACGCAGTATTTT.

This clone was counted only a few times. The V call is TRBV21-1, the J call TRBJ1-6; TRBD1 is the table's D call, not checked against the DNA. TRBV21-1 is noted as a pseudogene. The CDR3 extends over 17 amino acids. For the CDR3, the DNA is TGTGCCAGCAGCAAGGCCCCCGGGACAGGGGATGGTTCACCCCTCCACTTT. Its protein is CASSKAPGTGDGSPLHF.

As concerns this clone: Other DNA sequences in the sample encode the same CDR3. The V call is TRBV19, the J call TRBJ2-1, with a tentative D call TRBD2 (5 bases). The length of the CDR3 is 11 residues. CDR1 is LNHDA, CDR2 SQIVND, per germline (reference sequence). Trimming took 9 bases from V and 6 from J, leaving 9 bases between them. CDR3 in DNA: TGTGCCAGCAGTGCGGGCAATGAGCAGTTCTTC. Protein sequence: CASSAGNEQFF.

The chain couples TRBV7-9 to TRBJ1-4; D perhaps matches TRBD1 (5 bases). There are 14 residues in the CDR3. Germline V gene sequence: CDR1 SEHNR, CDR2 FQNEAQ (reference sequence). Trimming removed 5 bases at V and 7 bases at J, with 14 bases between. The CDR3 DNA reads as TGTGCCAGCAGCCCCTTCCCTACAGGTGAAAAACTGTTTTTT. Protein: CASSPFPTGEKLFF.

The genes are TRBV19 and TRBJ1-1; 7 bases are a match to TRBD1. Trimming took 7 bases from V and 5 from J; bases not matched to a gene: 10. The CDR3 loop spans 14 amino acids. CDR1 is LNHDA, CDR2 SQIVND, per germline (reference sequence). Here the CDR3 reads CASKIQGLGTEAFF. For the CDR3, the DNA is TGTGCCAGTAAAATACAGGGGCTTGGAACTGAAGCTTTCTTT. Drawing the rest from reference TRBV19 and TRBJ1-1, the complete variable domain is DGGITQSPKYLFRKEGQNVTLSCEQNLNHDAMYWYRQDPGQGLRLIYYSQIVNDFQKGDIAEGYSVSREKKESFPLTVTSAQKNPTAFYLCASKIQGLGTEAFFGQGTRLTVV.

The chain employs TRBV21-1 and TRBJ1-3. TRBV21-1 is classified as a pseudogene. The CDR3 runs to 16 residues. CDR3 nucleotides: TGTGCCAGCAGCAAAGAAGTCGGGAGAAGGAGAAACACCATATATTTT. Protein product: CASSKEVGRRRNTIYF.

The chain joins TRBV5-1 to TRBJ2-3; 7 nucleotides agree with TRBD2. CDR3 length: 15 residues. Trimming removed 9 bases from V and 0 bases from J; junction bases left unmatched: 10. Germline-derived CDR1 and CDR2 are SGHRS and YFSETQ. The CDR3 reads CATSRGRESTDTQYF. The CDR3 nucleotides read TGCGCCACCTCGCGGGGGAGGGAAAGCACAGATACGCAGTATTTT.

This clone has a single count. The rearrangement links TRBV7-2 to TRBJ2-7, with 10 positions matching TRBD2. Germline loops: CDR1 SGHTA, CDR2 FQGNSA. This CDR3 is 18 amino acids long. Trimming took 1 base from V and 2 from J; bases not matched to a gene: 11. The CDR3 nucleotides are TGTGCCAGCAGCTTAGTGCCTAGCGGGAGCCCGTACCCCTACGAGCAGTACTTC. This encodes CASSLVPSGSPYPYEQYF.

The chain links TRBV19 to TRBJ2-7, with 9 bases that match TRBD1. After removal of 5 bases from V and 4 bases from J, the junction contained 6 bases not matched to a gene. Germline V gives CDR1 LNHDA, CDR2 SQIVND (reference sequence). This CDR3 region has 14 residues. The CDR3 protein is CASSEGQGSYEQYF. In DNA, the CDR3 is TGTGCCAGTAGTGAGGGACAGGGTAGTTACGAGCAGTACTTC.

The chain combines TRBV14 with TRBJ2-1; no clear D gene. V lost 0 bases, J lost 9 bases, and 12 bases lay in between. CDR3 length equals 14 residues. Germline V gene lookup returns CDR1 SGHDN and CDR2 FVKESK. The CDR3 nucleotides are TGTGCCAGCAGCCAAGATCCGGCCCTTGGTGAGCAGTTCTTC. Its protein is CASSQDPALGEQFF.